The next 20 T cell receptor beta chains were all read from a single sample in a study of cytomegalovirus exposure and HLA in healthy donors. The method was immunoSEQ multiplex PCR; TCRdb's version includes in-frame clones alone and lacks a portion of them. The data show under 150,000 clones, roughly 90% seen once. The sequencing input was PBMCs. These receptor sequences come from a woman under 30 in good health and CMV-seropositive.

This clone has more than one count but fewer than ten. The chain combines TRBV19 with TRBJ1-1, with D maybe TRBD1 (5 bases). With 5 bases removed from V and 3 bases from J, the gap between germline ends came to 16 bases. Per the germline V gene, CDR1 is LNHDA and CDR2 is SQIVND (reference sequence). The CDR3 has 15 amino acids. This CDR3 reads CASSLLEGRYTEAFF. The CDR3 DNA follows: TGTGCCAGTAGTCTTTTGGAGGGGCGATACACTGAAGCTTTCTTT. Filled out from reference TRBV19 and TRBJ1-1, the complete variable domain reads DGGITQSPKYLFRKEGQNVTLSCEQNLNHDAMYWYRQDPGQGLRLIYYSQIVNDFQKGDIAEGYSVSREKKESFPLTVTSAQKNPTAFYLCASSLLEGRYTEAFFGQGTRLTVV.

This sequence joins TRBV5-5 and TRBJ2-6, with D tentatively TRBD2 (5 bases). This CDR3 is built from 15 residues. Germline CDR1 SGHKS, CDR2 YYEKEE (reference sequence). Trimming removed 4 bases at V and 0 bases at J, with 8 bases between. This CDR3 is CASSPRGSGANVLTF. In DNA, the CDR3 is TGTGCCAGCAGCCCTCGGGGCTCTGGGGCCAACGTCCTGACTTTC.

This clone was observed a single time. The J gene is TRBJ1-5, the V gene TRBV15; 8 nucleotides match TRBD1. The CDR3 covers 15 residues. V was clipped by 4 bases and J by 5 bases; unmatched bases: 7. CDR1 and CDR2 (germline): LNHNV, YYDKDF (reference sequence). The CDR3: CATSKKTGVHQPQHF. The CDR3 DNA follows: TGTGCCACCAGCAAGAAGACAGGGGTACATCAGCCCCAGCATTTT. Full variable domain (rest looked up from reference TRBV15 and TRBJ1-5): DAMVIQNPRYQVTQFGKPVTLSCSQTLNHNVMYWYQQKSSQAPKLLFHYYDKDFNNEADTPDNFQSRRPNTSFCFLDIRSPGLGDTAMYLCATSKKTGVHQPQHFGDGTRLSIL.

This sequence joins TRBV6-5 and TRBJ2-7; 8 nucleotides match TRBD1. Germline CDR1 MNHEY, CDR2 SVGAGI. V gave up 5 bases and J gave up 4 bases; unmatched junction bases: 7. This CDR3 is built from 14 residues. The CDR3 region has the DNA TGTGCCAGCAGTATAGACAGGGGAAGGTACGAGCAGTACTTC. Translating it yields CASSIDRGRYEQYF.

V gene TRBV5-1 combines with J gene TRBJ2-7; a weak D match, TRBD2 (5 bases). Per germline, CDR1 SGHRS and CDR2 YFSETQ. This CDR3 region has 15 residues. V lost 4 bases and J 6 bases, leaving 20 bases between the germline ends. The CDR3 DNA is TGCGCCAGCAGCCGAGGCCCGTATGGAGGCTCCGAGCAGTACTTC. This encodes CASSRGPYGGSEQYF.

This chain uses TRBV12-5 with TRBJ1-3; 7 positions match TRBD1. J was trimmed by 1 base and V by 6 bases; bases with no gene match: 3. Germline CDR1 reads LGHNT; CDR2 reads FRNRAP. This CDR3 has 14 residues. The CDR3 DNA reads TGTGCTAGTGGAAGACAGGGATCTGGAAACACCATATATTTT. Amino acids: CASGRQGSGNTIYF. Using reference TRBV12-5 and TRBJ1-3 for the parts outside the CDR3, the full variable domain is DARVTQTPRHKVTEMGQEVTMRCQPILGHNTVFWYRQTMMQGLELLAYFRNRAPLDDSGMPKDRFSAEMPDATLATLKIQPSEPRDSAVYFCASGRQGSGNTIYFGEGSWLTVV.

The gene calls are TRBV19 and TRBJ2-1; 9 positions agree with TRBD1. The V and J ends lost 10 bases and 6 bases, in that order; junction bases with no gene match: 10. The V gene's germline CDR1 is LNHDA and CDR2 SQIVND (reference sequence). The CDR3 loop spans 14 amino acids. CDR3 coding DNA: TGTGCCATCCAGTGGGGACAGGGTTTCAATGAGCAGTTCTTC. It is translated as CAIQWGQGFNEQFF. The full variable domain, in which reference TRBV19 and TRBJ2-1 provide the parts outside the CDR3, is DGGITQSPKYLFRKEGQNVTLSCEQNLNHDAMYWYRQDPGQGLRLIYYSQIVNDFQKGDIAEGYSVSREKKESFPLTVTSAQKNPTAFYLCAIQWGQGFNEQFFGPGTRLTVL.

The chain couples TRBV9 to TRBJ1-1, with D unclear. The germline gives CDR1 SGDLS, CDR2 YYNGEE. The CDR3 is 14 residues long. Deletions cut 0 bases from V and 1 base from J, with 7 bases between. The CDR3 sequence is CASSVGGWNTEAFF. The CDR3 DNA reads TGTGCCAGCAGCGTAGGAGGATGGAACACTGAAGCTTTCTTT.

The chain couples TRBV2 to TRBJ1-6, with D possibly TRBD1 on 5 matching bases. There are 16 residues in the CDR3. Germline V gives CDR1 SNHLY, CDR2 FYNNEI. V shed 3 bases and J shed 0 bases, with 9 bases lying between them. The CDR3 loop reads CASSETVSSYNSPLHF. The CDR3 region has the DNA TGTGCCAGCAGTGAGACAGTTTCCTCCTATAATTCACCCCTCCACTTT.

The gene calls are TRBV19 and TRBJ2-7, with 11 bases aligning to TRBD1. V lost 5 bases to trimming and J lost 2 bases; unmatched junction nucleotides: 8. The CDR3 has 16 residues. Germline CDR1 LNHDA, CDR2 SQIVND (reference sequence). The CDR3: CASSSSGTGGAYEQYF. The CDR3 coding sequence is TGTGCCAGTAGTTCATCCGGGACAGGGGGGGCCTACGAGCAGTACTTC.

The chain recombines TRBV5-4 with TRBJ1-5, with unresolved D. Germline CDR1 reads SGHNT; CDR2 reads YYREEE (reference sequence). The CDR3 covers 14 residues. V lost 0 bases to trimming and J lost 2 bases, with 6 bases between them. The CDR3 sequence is CASSLDRGNQPQHF. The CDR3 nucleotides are TGTGCCAGCAGCTTGGACAGAGGCAATCAGCCCCAGCATTTT.

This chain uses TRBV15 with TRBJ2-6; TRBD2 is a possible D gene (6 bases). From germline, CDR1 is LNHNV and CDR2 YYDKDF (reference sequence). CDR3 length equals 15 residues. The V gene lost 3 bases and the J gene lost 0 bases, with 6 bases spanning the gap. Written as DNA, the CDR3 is TGTGCCACCAGCAGCGGGAGCTCTGGGGCCAACGTCCTGACTTTC. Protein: CATSSGSSGANVLTF.

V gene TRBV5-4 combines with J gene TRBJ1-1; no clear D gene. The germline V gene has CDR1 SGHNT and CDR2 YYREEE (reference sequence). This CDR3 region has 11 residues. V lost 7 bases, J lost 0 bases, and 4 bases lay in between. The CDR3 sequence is CASGVNTEAFF. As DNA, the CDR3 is TGTGCCAGCGGAGTGAACACTGAAGCTTTCTTT.

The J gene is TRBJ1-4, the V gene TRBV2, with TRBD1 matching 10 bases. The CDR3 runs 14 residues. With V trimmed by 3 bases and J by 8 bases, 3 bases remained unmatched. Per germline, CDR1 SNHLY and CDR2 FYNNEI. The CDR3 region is CASSETGGREKLFF. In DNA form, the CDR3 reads TGTGCCAGCAGTGAGACAGGGGGCCGGGAAAAACTGTTTTTT.

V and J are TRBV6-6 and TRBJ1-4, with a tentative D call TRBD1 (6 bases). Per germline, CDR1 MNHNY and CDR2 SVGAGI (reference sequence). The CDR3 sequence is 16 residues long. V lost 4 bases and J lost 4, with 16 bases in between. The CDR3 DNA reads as TGTGCCAGCAGTTCTGGGGGGGGCATTATTAATGAAAAACTGTTTTTT. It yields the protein CASSSGGGIINEKLFF.

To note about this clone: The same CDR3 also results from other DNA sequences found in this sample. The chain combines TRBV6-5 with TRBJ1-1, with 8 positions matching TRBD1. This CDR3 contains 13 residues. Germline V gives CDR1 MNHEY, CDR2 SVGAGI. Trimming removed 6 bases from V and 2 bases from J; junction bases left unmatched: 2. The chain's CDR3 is CASSDRGNTEAFF. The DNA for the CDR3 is TGTGCCAGCAGCGACAGGGGAAACACTGAAGCTTTCTTT.

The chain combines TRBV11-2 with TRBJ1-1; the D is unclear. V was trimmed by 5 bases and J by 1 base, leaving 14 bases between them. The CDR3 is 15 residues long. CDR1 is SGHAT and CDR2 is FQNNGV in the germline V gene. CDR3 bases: TGTGCCAGCAGCGAAGAGGGCTGGCGGAACACTGAAGCTTTCTTT. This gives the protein CASSEEGWRNTEAFF.

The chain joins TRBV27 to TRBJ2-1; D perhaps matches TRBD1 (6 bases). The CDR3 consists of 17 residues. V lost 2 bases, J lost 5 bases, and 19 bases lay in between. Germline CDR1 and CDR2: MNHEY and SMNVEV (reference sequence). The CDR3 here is CASSLRAGTPIHNEQFF. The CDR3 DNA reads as TGTGCCAGCAGTTTAAGGGCCGGGACACCGATTCACAATGAGCAGTTCTTC.

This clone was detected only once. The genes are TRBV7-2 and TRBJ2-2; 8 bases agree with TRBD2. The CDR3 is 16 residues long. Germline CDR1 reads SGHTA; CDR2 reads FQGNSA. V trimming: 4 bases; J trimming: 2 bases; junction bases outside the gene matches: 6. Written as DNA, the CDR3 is TGTGCCAGCAGCTCTTACGGGAGGGCCAACACCGGGGAGCTGTTTTTT. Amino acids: CASSSYGRANTGELFF.

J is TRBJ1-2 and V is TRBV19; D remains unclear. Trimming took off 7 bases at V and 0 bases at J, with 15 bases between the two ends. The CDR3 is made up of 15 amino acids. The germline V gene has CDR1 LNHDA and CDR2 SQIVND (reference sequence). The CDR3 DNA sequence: TGTGCCAGTACCAAAAGCGGGGTTACTAACTATGGCTACACCTTC. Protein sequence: CASTKSGVTNYGYTF.